The T cell receptor beta chain described here comes from a study of blood T cells in healthy people across ages. Looking at the study overall: Template switching retrieved approximately one barcoded beta molecule for each two T cells. Study results and caveats: In long-lived donors, naive CD4+ cell counts and diversity exceeded those of aged donors.

Combining a sample-barcoded 5' primer with a J-beta primer mix, a second PCR ran for roughly 6 to 12 cycles. TCRdb re-derived calls from the 5' RACE reads in MiXCR, one entry per CDR3 protein. Altogether about 1,500,000 distinct CDR3 sequences are present, about 40% being singletons, with the ten largest covering under 8%. The sample holds one count of this clonotype. Its antigen is undetermined. This CDR3 is built from 12 residues. The V gene lost 0 bases and the J gene lost 4 bases, with 6 bases spanning the gap. Germline V gene sequence: CDR1 GTSNPN, CDR2 SVGIG (reference sequence). At least 5.5 micrograms of total RNA were extracted per sample.

Input material: blood. This receptor was identified in a woman younger than 35 in good health. The chain employs TRBV30 and TRBJ1-2, with D unresolved. Here the CDR3 reads CAWSVVPYGYTF. CDR3 DNA sequence: TGTGCCTGGAGTGTGGTACCCTATGGCTACACCTTC.